This T cell receptor (beta chain) is from a study of vaccination effects on CD4 cells after COVID-19. CD4+ T cell isolation took place after 10 days of culture. The vaccine given was either BNT162b2 or mRNA-1273, in two doses. This CDR3 contains 15 residues. Germline CDR1 SGHAT, CDR2 FQNNGV. V was cut by 1 base and J by 0 bases, with 10 bases left in between. This clone occurred once. The antigen is unknown. Only in-frame clones appear in the TCRdb table, and some are missing; sequencing was by immunoSEQ multiplex PCR. Among 25,000 to 35,000 clones, about 67% were seen once, and the ten largest hold around 14%.

The genes are TRBV11-2 and TRBJ2-7; no definite D call. The specimen was CD4+ T cells from PBMCs cultured without peptide, collected after COVID-19 vaccination. This receptor was identified in a human donor who received a COVID-19 vaccine. The CDR3 loop reads CASSLVVGSSYEQYF. CDR3 bases: TGTGCCAGCAGCTTAGTTGTAGGCAGCTCCTACGAGCAGTACTTC.